Listed below are T cell receptor beta chains from one sample, sequenced in a study of OX40 agonist ivuxolimab in advanced cancers. Produced via immunoSEQ multiplex PCR; TCRdb's table is partial and in-frame only. The data hold nearly 80,000 clones, with approximately 84% observed a single time. Sample: CD4+ or CD8+ T cells sorted from blood, taken in a trial of the OX40 agonist ivuxolimab. These TCRs come from an adult with an advanced solid tumor such as melanoma, head and neck, liver or kidney cancer. CDR3s include the opening cysteine and the closing phenylalanine or tryptophan. D genes are given only for firm matches. Clone size is given for some rows only: seen once, a few or many times, or a class if the clone is expanded.

d_call clone_size j_call v_call cdr3_aa cdr3_nt
TRBD2 - TRBJ2-7 TRBV10-3 CAIRGAGSSYEQYF TGTGCCATCAGAGGAGCGGGGAGCTCCTACGAGCAGTACTTC
- - TRBJ2-5 TRBV7-9 CASNRKLGSGENNQETQYF TGTGCCAGCAATCGGAAGCTCGGGTCCGGCGAAAATAACCAAGAGACCCAGTACTTC
TRBD2 - TRBJ2-7 TRBV28 CASSFLTSSFYEQYF TGTGCCAGCAGTTTTCTGACTAGCAGTTTTTACGAGCAGTACTTC
- - TRBJ2-3 TRBV4-1 CASSQDLGVSTDTQYF TGCGCCAGCAGCCAAGATTTGGGGGTCAGCACAGATACGCAGTATTTT
- - TRBJ1-2 TRBV28 CASKREGYTF TGTGCCAGCAAGAGGGAAGGCTACACCTTC
- - TRBJ1-1 TRBV5-4 CASGNLQGGAAFF TGTGCCAGCGGAAACCTCCAGGGAGGGGCAGCTTTCTTT
TRBD2 - TRBJ2-3 TRBV18 CASSPLSGGGTDTQYF TGTGCCAGCTCACCCCTTTCGGGGGGAGGCACAGATACGCAGTATTTT
TRBD2 - TRBJ2-1 TRBV5-4 CASSLPEASGLDEQFF TGTGCCAGCAGCCTTCCGGAAGCTAGCGGGCTAGATGAGCAGTTCTTC
- - TRBJ2-5 TRBV11-2 CASSLVGGVGAQYF TGTGCCAGCAGCTTAGTTGGTGGGGTAGGGGCCCAGTACTTC
TRBD1 - TRBJ1-6 TRBV5-6 CASSGDLDRRPNSPLHF TGTGCCAGCAGCGGTGATCTGGACAGGCGGCCTAATTCACCCCTCCACTTT
- - TRBJ1-2 TRBV5-4 CASSVITGNYGYTF TGTGCCAGCAGCGTCATTACAGGGAACTATGGCTACACCTTC
- - TRBJ2-6 TRBV27 CASSLKQESISGANVLTF TGTGCCAGCAGTTTAAAGCAGGAAAGTATCTCTGGGGCCAACGTCCTGACTTTC
- - TRBJ2-7 TRBV7-2 CASRGLSLEQYF TGTGCCAGCAGGGGACTCTCCTTGGAGCAGTACTTC
TRBD2 once TRBJ2-3 TRBV7-2 CASSLASGGPLGTDTQYF TGTGCCAGCAGCTTAGCCAGCGGGGGGCCCCTGGGCACAGATACGCAGTATTTT
TRBD1 - TRBJ1-2 TRBV27 CASSRGGWVYGYTF TGTGCCAGCAGTAGAGGGGGCTGGGTCTATGGCTACACCTTC
TRBD2 once TRBJ2-1 TRBV4-2 CASSQEAGGYNEQFF TGTGCCAGCAGCCAAGAAGCGGGGGGCTACAATGAGCAGTTCTTC
TRBD1 - TRBJ2-1 TRBV11-2 CASSLDLAGGDEQFF TGTGCCAGCAGCTTAGATCTGGCAGGGGGCGATGAGCAGTTCTTC
TRBD1 once TRBJ1-2 TRBV11-2 CASSEDLTGLGGDYGYTF TGTGCCAGCAGCGAAGATCTGACAGGGCTAGGAGGTGACTATGGCTACACCTTC
- - TRBJ2-3 TRBV5-4 CASSFGGLRGDTQYF TGTGCCAGCAGCTTTGGAGGACTAAGGGGAGATACGCAGTATTTT
TRBD2 - TRBJ2-5 TRBV19 CASSIGAAGQETQYF TGTGCCAGTAGTATAGGAGCAGCGGGGCAAGAGACCCAGTACTTC
TRBD1 - TRBJ1-2 TRBV29-1 CSVKRDRYNYGYTF TGCAGCGTTAAAAGGGACAGGTATAACTATGGCTACACCTTC
- - TRBJ1-3 TRBV7-9 CASTLIGTESSGNTIYF TGTGCCAGCACCCTCATCGGGACTGAGAGCTCTGGAAACACCATATATTTT
- few TRBJ1-6 TRBV19 CASSIMAPVTLHF TGTGCCAGTAGTATTATGGCCCCAGTGACCCTCCACTTT
- - TRBJ2-3 TRBV4-1 CASSQDPRGSTQYF TGCGCCAGCAGCCAAGATCCCCGAGGCAGTACGCAGTATTTT
- - TRBJ1-3 TRBV7-9 CASSSDTSSSGNTIYF TGTGCCAGCAGCTCAGACACCTCGAGCTCTGGAAACACCATATATTTT
- few TRBJ1-1 TRBV6-5 CASSYDKAVSTEAFF TGTGCCAGCAGTTATGACAAGGCAGTGAGCACTGAAGCTTTCTTT
- - TRBJ1-1 TRBV29-1 CSVEVGGLNTEAFF TGCAGCGTTGAAGTAGGAGGTTTGAACACTGAAGCTTTCTTT
- - TRBJ1-2 TRBV10-3 CAISNRDGTNYGYTF TGTGCCATCAGTAACCGGGACGGGACTAACTATGGCTACACCTTC